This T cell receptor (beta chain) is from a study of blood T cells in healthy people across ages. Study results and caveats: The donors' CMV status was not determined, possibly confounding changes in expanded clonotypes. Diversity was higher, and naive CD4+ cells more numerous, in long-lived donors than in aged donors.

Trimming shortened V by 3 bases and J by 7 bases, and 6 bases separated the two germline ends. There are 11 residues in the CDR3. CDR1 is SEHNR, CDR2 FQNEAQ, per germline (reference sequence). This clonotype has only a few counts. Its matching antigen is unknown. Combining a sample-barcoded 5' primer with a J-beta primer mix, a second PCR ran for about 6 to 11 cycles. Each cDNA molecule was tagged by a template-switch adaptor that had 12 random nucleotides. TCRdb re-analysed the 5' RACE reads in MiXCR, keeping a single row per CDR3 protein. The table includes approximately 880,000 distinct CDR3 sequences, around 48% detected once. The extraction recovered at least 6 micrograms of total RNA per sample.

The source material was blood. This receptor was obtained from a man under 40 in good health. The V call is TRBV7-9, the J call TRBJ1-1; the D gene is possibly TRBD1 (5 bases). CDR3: CASSFDSEAFF. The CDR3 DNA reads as TGTGCCAGCAGCTTCGACAGTGAAGCTTTCTTT.